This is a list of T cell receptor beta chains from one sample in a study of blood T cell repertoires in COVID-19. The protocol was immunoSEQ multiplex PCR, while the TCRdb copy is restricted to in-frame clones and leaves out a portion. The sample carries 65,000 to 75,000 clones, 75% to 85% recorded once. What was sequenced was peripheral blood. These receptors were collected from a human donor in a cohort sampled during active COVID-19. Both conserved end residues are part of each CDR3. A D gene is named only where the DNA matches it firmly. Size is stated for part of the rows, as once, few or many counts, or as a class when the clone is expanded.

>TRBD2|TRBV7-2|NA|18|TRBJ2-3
TGTGCCAGCAGCACGGGACCGGGACTAGCGGGAGGGGGGGATACGCAGTATTTT
CASSTGPGLAGGGDTQYF
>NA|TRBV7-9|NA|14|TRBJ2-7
TGTGCCAGCAGCCACAGGGAAGGAGCCTACGAGCAGTACTTC
CASSHREGAYEQYF
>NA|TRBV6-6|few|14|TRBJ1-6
TGTGCCAGCAGTTACTATGGACACAATTCACCCCTCCACTTT
CASSYYGHNSPLHF
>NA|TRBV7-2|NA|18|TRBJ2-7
TGTGCCAGCAGCTCTGGACAGTCTAGCGGTATTTCCTCCTACGAGCAGTACTTC
CASSSGQSSGISSYEQYF
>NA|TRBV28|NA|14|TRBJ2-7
TGTGCCTCTCTTCCAGGGCAGGGGTCCTACGAGCAGTACTTC
CASLPGQGSYEQYF
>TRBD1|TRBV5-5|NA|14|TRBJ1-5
TGTGCCAGCAGCTTGGAACAGGGGTACCAGCCCCAGCATTTT
CASSLEQGYQPQHF
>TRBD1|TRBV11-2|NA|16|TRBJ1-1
TGTGCCAGCAGCTTAGGTGAGACAGGGAGGACACCTGAAGCTTTCTTT
CASSLGETGRTPEAFF
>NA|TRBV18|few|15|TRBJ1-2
TGTGCCAGCTCACCCAATAGACAGTCTAACTATGGCTACACCTTC
CASSPNRQSNYGYTF
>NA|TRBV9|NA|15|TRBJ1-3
TGTGCCAGCAGCGTCGATGGGCAACCGGAAAACACCATATATTTT
CASSVDGQPENTIYF
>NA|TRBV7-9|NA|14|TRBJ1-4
TGTGCCAGCAGCTTTCGAGGTGCGGATGAAAAACTGTTTTTT
CASSFRGADEKLFF
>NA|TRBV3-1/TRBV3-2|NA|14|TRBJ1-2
TGTGCCAGCAGCCTTTTAGCGGGAAACTATGGCTACACCTTC
CASSLLAGNYGYTF
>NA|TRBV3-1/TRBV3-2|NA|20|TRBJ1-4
TGTGCCAGCAGCCCTCCTCGTCGACAGGTCGGTAGGACAACTAATGAAAAACTGTTTTTT
CASSPPRRQVGRTTNEKLFF
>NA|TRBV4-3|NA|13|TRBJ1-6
TGCGCCAGCAGCCAAGAAGGAGATTCACCCCTCCACTTT
CASSQEGDSPLHF
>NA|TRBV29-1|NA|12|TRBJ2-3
TGCAGCGTTGAGTCCGGGGCAGATACGCAGTATTTT
CSVESGADTQYF
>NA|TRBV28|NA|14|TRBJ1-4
TGTGCCAGCAGCCGTGGACAGTCGTTTAAAAAACTGTTTTTT
CASSRGQSFKKLFF
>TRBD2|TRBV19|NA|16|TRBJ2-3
TGTGCCAGTAGCCGGAGGACTAGCGGGGCTAAAGATACGCAGTATTTT
CASSRRTSGAKDTQYF
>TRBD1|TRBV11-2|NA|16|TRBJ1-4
TGTGCCAGCAGCTCGGGACAGTCTGCAACTAATGAAAAACTGTTTTTT
CASSSGQSATNEKLFF
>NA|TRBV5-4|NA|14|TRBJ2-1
TGTGCCAGCAGCTTGGGGACAGTGAACAATGAGCAGTTCTTC
CASSLGTVNNEQFF
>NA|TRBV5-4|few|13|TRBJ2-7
TGTGCCAGCAGCTTGGGACTACAATACGAGCAGTACTTC
CASSLGLQYEQYF
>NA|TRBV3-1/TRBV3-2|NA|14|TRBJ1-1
TGTGCCAGCAGCCAGGGCGAAATTAACACTGAAGCTTTCTTT
CASSQGEINTEAFF
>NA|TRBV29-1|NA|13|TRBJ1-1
TGCAGCGTTGTTGGCAGGGGAGACACTGAAGCTTTCTTT
CSVVGRGDTEAFF
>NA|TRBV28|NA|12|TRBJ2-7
TGTGCCAGCAGTCTAGAACCCTACGAGCAGTACTTC
CASSLEPYEQYF
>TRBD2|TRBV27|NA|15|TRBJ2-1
TGTGCCAGCCGACCCGGGACTAGCGGGATTGGTGAGCAGTTCTTC
CASRPGTSGIGEQFF
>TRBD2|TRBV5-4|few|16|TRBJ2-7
TGTGCCAGCAGCTTGGAGGGACTAGCGGGATACTACGAGCAGTACTTC
CASSLEGLAGYYEQYF
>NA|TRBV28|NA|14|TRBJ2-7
TGTGCCAGCAGCCCGTCGCCAGGATCCTACGAGCAGTACTTC
CASSPSPGSYEQYF
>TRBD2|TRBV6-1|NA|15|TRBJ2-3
TGTGCCAGCAGTGAATATCTAGCGGGAGAGGATACGCAGTATTTT
CASSEYLAGEDTQYF
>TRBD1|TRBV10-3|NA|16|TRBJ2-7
TGTGCCATCAGTGTCGGGACAGCAACCAATTATTACGAGCAGTACTTC
CAISVGTATNYYEQYF
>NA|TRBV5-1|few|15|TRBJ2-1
TGCGCCAGCAGCTTGGCCTCGGGAGAACACAATGAGCAGTTCTTC
CASSLASGEHNEQFF
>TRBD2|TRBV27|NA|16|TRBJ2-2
TGTGCCAGCAGTTCCCTGACTAGCGGGAAGACCGGGGAGCTGTTTTTT
CASSSLTSGKTGELFF
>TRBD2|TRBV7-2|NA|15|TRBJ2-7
TGTGCCAGCAGCTCCGGGGGGGCGGCTTCCTACGAGCAGTACTTC
CASSSGGAASYEQYF
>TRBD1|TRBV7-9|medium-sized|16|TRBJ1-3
TGTGCCAGCAGTCCAGGACAGGCGATCTCTGGAAACACCATATATTTT
CASSPGQAISGNTIYF
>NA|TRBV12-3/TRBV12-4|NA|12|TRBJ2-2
TGTGCCAGCAGTTCCGACACCGGGGAGCTGTTTTTT
CASSSDTGELFF
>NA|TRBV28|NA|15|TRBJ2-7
TGTGCCAGCAGCCAGCCCGGGACTCTGTCCTACGAGCAGTACTTC
CASSQPGTLSYEQYF
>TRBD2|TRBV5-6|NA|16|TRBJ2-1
TGTGCCAGCAGCTTGTTCTTAGCGGGGACTAACAATGAGCAGTTCTTC
CASSLFLAGTNNEQFF
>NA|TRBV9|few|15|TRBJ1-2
TGTGCCAGCAGCGTAGAGCTCTCAGGCAACTATGGCTACACCTTC
CASSVELSGNYGYTF
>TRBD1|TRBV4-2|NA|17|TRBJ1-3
TGTGCCAGCAGCCAAACAGGGGGCCTAGCCTCTGGAAACACCATATATTTT
CASSQTGGLASGNTIYF
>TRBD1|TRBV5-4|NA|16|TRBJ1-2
TGTGCCAGCAGCACAGGGACAGGGGTGAGAAACTATGGCTACACCTTC
CASSTGTGVRNYGYTF
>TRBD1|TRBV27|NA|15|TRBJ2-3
TGTGCCAGCAGTTTATCGACAGGGGGCACAGATACGCAGTATTTT
CASSLSTGGTDTQYF
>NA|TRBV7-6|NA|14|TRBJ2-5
TGTGCCAGCAGCCTATACAGGGACGGAGAGACCCAGTACTTC
CASSLYRDGETQYF
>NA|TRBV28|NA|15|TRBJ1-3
TGTGCCAGCACCGGCCCCTCGGGAGCCGGAAACACCATATATTTT
CASTGPSGAGNTIYF
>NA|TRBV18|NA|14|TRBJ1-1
TGTGCCAGCTCCCCGACCACAGGAAACACTGAAGCTTTCTTT
CASSPTTGNTEAFF
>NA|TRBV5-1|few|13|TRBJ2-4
TGCGCCAGCAGCTTGGTGGCGGGGAACATTCAGTACTTC
CASSLVAGNIQYF
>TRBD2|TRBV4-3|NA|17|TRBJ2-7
TGCGCCAGCAGCCAAGGACTAGCGGGATCTGGGTCCTACGAGCAGTACTTC
CASSQGLAGSGSYEQYF
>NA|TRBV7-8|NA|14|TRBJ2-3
TGTGCCAGCAGCTTAACTAGTTGGACAGATACGCAGTATTTT
CASSLTSWTDTQYF
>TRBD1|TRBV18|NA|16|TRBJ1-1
TGTGCCAGCTCACCGAAGGACAGGGGGTGGGACACTGAAGCTTTCTTT
CASSPKDRGWDTEAFF